The sequence of this T cell receptor beta chain was determined in a study of cytomegalovirus exposure and HLA in healthy donors. Study-wide findings and caveats: The study designated about 180 TCR beta chains cytomegalovirus-associated. Later findings reportedly placed an Asian-associated ancestry cluster below the approximately 650-donor mean for N-insertions. Specific recognition of CMV antigens was confirmed in vitro for a few chains (all CMV-associated).

The CDR3 consists of 16 residues. Germline V lookup: CDR1 SEHNR, CDR2 FQNEAQ (reference sequence). The V and J ends lost 5 bases and 8 bases respectively, with 22 bases between them. On this clone: Antigen: not known.

In the PCR, 60 Vbeta and 13 Jbeta primers were used. Using immunoSEQ multiplex PCR, the repertoire was profiled, and TCRdb retains in-frame clones only, with some absent. The profile shows roughly 100,000 clones, around 76% of them singletons. At sampling all donors were nominally healthy, likely with unrecorded immune exposures. The chain employs TRBV7-9 and TRBJ2-1; D may be TRBD2 (6 bases). This TCR was recovered from a man in his forties or fifties in good health and CMV-seropositive. The specimen sequenced was PBMCs. In DNA, the CDR3 is TGTGCCAGCAGCCCCTGGCAGGGAGGTAGGGTAGATGAGCAGTTCTTC. This translates into CASSPWQGGRVDEQFF.